A selection of T cell receptor beta chains follows, all from one sample in a study of blood T cell repertoires in COVID-19. The method was immunoSEQ multiplex PCR; TCRdb's version includes in-frame clones alone and lacks a portion of them. The data show more than 120,000 clones, with 87% seen just once and 37% held by the top ten. Sequences were obtained from peripheral blood. The source is a man over 45 who had recovered from COVID-19. The CDR3 runs from the conserved cysteine through the conserved F or W. Fields, in order: J gene, clone size, D gene, V gene, CDR3 protein, CDR3 DNA. D genes are given only for firm matches. Clone size, where shown, is once, few, many, or a class for clones that have expanded.

J: TRBJ1-2
size: .
D: TRBD1
V: TRBV30
CDR3: CASHHGTGGPLGYGYTF
DNA: TGTGCCTCCCACCACGGGACAGGAGGTCCTCTGGGCTATGGCTACACCTTC

J: TRBJ1-2
size: .
D: .
V: TRBV12-5
CDR3: CASGLVFSGSYRDGYTF
DNA: TGTGCTAGTGGTTTGGTTTTCTCAGGGTCCTATCGGGATGGCTACACCTTC

J: TRBJ2-7
size: .
D: TRBD2
V: TRBV3-1/TRBV3-2
CDR3: CASSQGAGGSYEQYF
DNA: TGTGCCAGCAGCCAAGGGGCGGGGGGTTCCTACGAGCAGTACTTC

J: TRBJ1-6
size: .
D: TRBD1
V: TRBV10-3
CDR3: CATKGQGVSSPLHF
DNA: TGTGCCACCAAAGGACAGGGGGTAAGTTCACCCCTCCACTTT

J: TRBJ1-3
size: .
D: TRBD1
V: TRBV6-6
CDR3: CASMPRDRGNTIYF
DNA: TGTGCCAGCATGCCCCGGGACAGGGGAAACACCATATATTTT

J: TRBJ2-3
size: .
D: .
V: TRBV13
CDR3: CASSSQTGTDTQYF
DNA: TGTGCCAGCAGCTCCCAGACAGGCACAGATACGCAGTATTTT

J: TRBJ2-1
size: .
D: .
V: TRBV13
CDR3: CASSSPGARGEQFF
DNA: TGTGCCAGCAGCTCCCCCGGGGCCAGGGGTGAGCAGTTCTTC

J: TRBJ2-5
size: .
D: .
V: TRBV5-6
CDR3: CASSLSGFETQYF
DNA: TGTGCCAGCAGCTTGTCAGGGTTTGAGACCCAGTACTTC

J: TRBJ2-5
size: .
D: .
V: TRBV7-2
CDR3: CASSPQTAGQETQYF
DNA: TGTGCCAGCAGCCCCCAGACGGCGGGGCAAGAGACCCAGTACTTC

J: TRBJ1-2
size: .
D: TRBD1
V: TRBV27
CDR3: CASRPDRANYGYTF
DNA: TGTGCCAGCAGACCGGACAGGGCTAACTATGGCTACACCTTC

J: TRBJ2-7
size: .
D: TRBD2
V: TRBV7-8
CDR3: CASSPRAGGRLYEQYF
DNA: TGTGCCAGCAGCCCCCGGGCGGGGGGGCGGCTATACGAGCAGTACTTC

J: TRBJ2-2
size: .
D: .
V: TRBV6-2/TRBV6-3
CDR3: CASSDRYGTGELFF
DNA: TGTGCCAGCAGTGACAGATATGGCACCGGGGAGCTGTTTTTT

J: TRBJ1-5
size: .
D: .
V: TRBV12-3/TRBV12-4
CDR3: CASSFGPGAQHF
DNA: TGTGCCAGCAGTTTCGGCCCCGGGGCCCAGCATTTT

J: TRBJ1-2
size: .
D: TRBD1
V: TRBV7-8
CDR3: CASSPRTGNYGYTF
DNA: TGTGCCAGCAGCCCCCGGACAGGGAACTATGGCTACACCTTC

J: TRBJ2-5
size: .
D: .
V: TRBV6-2/TRBV6-3
CDR3: CASSRETQYF
DNA: TGTGCCAGCAGTCGAGAGACCCAGTACTTC

J: TRBJ2-1
size: .
D: .
V: TRBV27
CDR3: CASSLWARSNEQFF
DNA: TGTGCCAGCAGTTTATGGGCCAGGTCCAATGAGCAGTTCTTC

J: TRBJ1-5
size: .
D: .
V: TRBV11-2
CDR3: CASSLDGNQPQHF
DNA: TGTGCCAGCAGCTTAGACGGCAATCAGCCCCAGCATTTT

J: TRBJ1-4
size: .
D: .
V: TRBV7-9
CDR3: CASRLEVEKLFF
DNA: TGTGCCAGCAGATTGGAGGTAGAGAAACTGTTTTTT

J: TRBJ2-6
size: .
D: .
V: TRBV4-3
CDR3: CASSQESVSGANVLTF
DNA: TGCGCCAGCAGCCAAGAATCGGTGTCTGGGGCCAACGTCCTGACTTTC

J: TRBJ2-2
size: .
D: TRBD2
V: TRBV6-4
CDR3: CAPGLWSSGGALVTGELFF
DNA: TGTGCCCCAGGTTTATGGTCCAGCGGGGGGGCTCTGGTCACCGGGGAGCTGTTTTTT

J: TRBJ1-1
size: few
D: .
V: TRBV19
CDR3: CASRREGWVTEAFF
DNA: TGTGCCAGTAGACGGGAGGGCTGGGTCACTGAAGCTTTCTTT

J: TRBJ2-2
size: .
D: .
V: TRBV12-3/TRBV12-4
CDR3: CASTPRRGGELFF
DNA: TGTGCCAGCACCCCGAGGAGGGGCGGGGAGCTGTTTTTT

J: TRBJ2-7
size: .
D: TRBD2
V: TRBV5-1
CDR3: CASSDSSSGVYEQYF
DNA: TGCGCCAGCAGCGACAGCAGCAGCGGGGTCTACGAGCAGTACTTC

J: TRBJ1-2
size: .
D: .
V: TRBV7-8
CDR3: CASSYDRNPSYGYTF
DNA: TGTGCCAGCAGCTACGACAGGAACCCGTCCTATGGCTACACCTTC

J: TRBJ1-6
size: .
D: TRBD1
V: TRBV5-6
CDR3: CASSFRDRGLSSPLHF
DNA: TGTGCCAGCTCATTCCGGGACAGGGGGCTGAGTTCACCCCTCCACTTT

J: TRBJ1-3
size: .
D: .
V: TRBV6-1
CDR3: CASSEGLYSGNTIYF
DNA: TGTGCCAGCAGTGAAGGTCTTTACTCTGGAAACACCATATATTTT

J: TRBJ2-3
size: once
D: .
V: TRBV25-1
CDR3: CASSGQGTDTQYF
DNA: TGTGCCAGCAGTGGACAAGGCACAGATACGCAGTATTTT

J: TRBJ2-3
size: .
D: TRBD1
V: TRBV5-1
CDR3: CASSLYPGQAETDTQYF
DNA: TGCGCCAGCAGCTTGTATCCGGGACAGGCAGAAACAGATACGCAGTATTTT

J: TRBJ2-2
size: .
D: TRBD1
V: TRBV15
CDR3: CATSRDGGTGESGELFF
DNA: TGTGCCACCAGCAGAGATGGGGGGACAGGGGAATCCGGGGAGCTGTTTTTT

J: TRBJ2-7
size: once
D: TRBD1
V: TRBV6-1
CDR3: CASSEGGQGRFYEQYF
DNA: TGTGCCAGCAGTGAGGGAGGACAGGGTCGATTTTACGAGCAGTACTTC

J: TRBJ2-7
size: .
D: .
V: TRBV6-1
CDR3: CASSEWHRYEQYF
DNA: TGTGCCAGCAGTGAGTGGCACCGCTACGAGCAGTACTTC

J: TRBJ1-1
size: .
D: TRBD1
V: TRBV19
CDR3: CASHQPHRGAEAFF
DNA: TGTGCCAGCCATCAACCCCACAGGGGAGCAGAAGCTTTCTTT

J: TRBJ2-7
size: .
D: .
V: TRBV28
CDR3: CASSPRFSLSYEQYF
DNA: TGTGCCAGCAGTCCAAGATTTAGTTTGTCCTACGAGCAGTACTTC

J: TRBJ2-3
size: .
D: TRBD1
V: TRBV6-5
CDR3: CASSSPGQQTDTQYF
DNA: TGTGCCAGCAGTTCACCGGGACAGCAGACAGATACGCAGTATTTT

J: TRBJ1-2
size: .
D: .
V: TRBV12-3/TRBV12-4
CDR3: CASSLAQADWKTF
DNA: TGTGCCAGCAGTTTAGCGCAGGCGGACTGGAAAACCTTC

J: TRBJ2-5
size: .
D: .
V: TRBV6-1
CDR3: CASSERLGGETQYF
DNA: TGTGCCAGCAGTGAAAGGTTAGGAGGAGAGACCCAGTACTTC

J: TRBJ1-1
size: .
D: TRBD1
V: TRBV6-2/TRBV6-3
CDR3: CASSFRGDRLNTEAFF
DNA: TGTGCCAGCAGTTTCCGCGGGGACAGATTGAACACTGAAGCTTTCTTT

J: TRBJ2-1
size: few
D: .
V: TRBV7-4
CDR3: CASSSSPNYNEQFF
DNA: TGTGCCAGCAGCTCTAGCCCTAACTACAATGAGCAGTTCTTC

J: TRBJ2-1
size: .
D: TRBD1
V: TRBV5-1
CDR3: CASSDLIRTGSSDEQFF
DNA: TGCGCCAGCAGCGATCTTATCCGGACAGGGTCGTCTGATGAGCAGTTCTTC

J: TRBJ1-2
size: .
D: .
V: TRBV10-3
CDR3: CAIKSFPNGGYTF
DNA: TGTGCCATCAAATCGTTCCCAAACGGTGGCTACACCTTC

J: TRBJ2-2
size: .
D: TRBD2
V: TRBV7-9
CDR3: CASSSVSAGAVANTGELFF
DNA: TGTGCCAGCAGCTCCGTCTCAGCGGGGGCCGTCGCGAACACCGGGGAGCTGTTTTTT

J: TRBJ2-7
size: once
D: TRBD1
V: TRBV25-1
CDR3: CASSDDRVPYEQYF
DNA: TGTGCCAGCAGCGATGACAGGGTACCCTACGAGCAGTACTTC

J: TRBJ1-3
size: .
D: TRBD1
V: TRBV12-5
CDR3: CASGPLWAGGFGNTIYF
DNA: TGTGCTAGTGGTCCGTTGTGGGCAGGGGGCTTTGGAAACACCATATATTTT

J: TRBJ2-4
size: .
D: .
V: TRBV7-2
CDR3: CASSFRERKNIQYF
DNA: TGTGCCAGCAGCTTCCGGGAACGGAAAAACATTCAGTACTTC

J: TRBJ2-3
size: once
D: .
V: TRBV29-1
CDR3: CSVGPRGGSDTQYF
DNA: TGCAGCGTTGGTCCCAGGGGCGGGTCAGATACGCAGTATTTT

J: TRBJ1-1
size: .
D: .
V: TRBV11-3
CDR3: CASSLLTGTEAFF
DNA: TGCGCCAGCAGCTTATTAACAGGAACTGAAGCTTTCTTT